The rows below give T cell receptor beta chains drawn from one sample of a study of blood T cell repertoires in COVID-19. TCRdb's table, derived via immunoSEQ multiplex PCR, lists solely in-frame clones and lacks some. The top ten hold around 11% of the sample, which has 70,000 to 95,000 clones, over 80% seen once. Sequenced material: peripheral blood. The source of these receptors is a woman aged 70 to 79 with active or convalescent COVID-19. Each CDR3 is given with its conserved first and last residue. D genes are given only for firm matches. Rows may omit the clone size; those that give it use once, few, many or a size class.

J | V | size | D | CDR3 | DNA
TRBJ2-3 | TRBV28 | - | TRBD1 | CASRAPITGAATQYF | TGTGCCAGCAGGGCCCCGATTACAGGGGCCGCTACGCAGTATTTT
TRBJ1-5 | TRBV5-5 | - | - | CASSVVEFNQPQHF | TGTGCCAGCTCTGTAGTTGAGTTTAATCAGCCCCAGCATTTT
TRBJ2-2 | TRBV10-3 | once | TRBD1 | CATRQGGTGELFF | TGTGCCACCCGACAGGGGGGCACCGGGGAGCTGTTTTTT
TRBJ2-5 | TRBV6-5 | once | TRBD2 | CASSYVASGGQETQYF | TGTGCCAGCAGTTACGTGGCTAGCGGGGGTCAAGAGACCCAGTACTTC
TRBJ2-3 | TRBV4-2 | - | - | CASSQDRGDTQYF | TGTGCCAGCAGCCAAGATCGGGGAGATACGCAGTATTTT
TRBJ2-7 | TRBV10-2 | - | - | CASSWSTNPYEQYF | TGCGCCAGCAGTTGGTCGACTAACCCCTACGAGCAGTACTTC
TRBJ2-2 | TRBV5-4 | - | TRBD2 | CASSSGLAGITGELFF | TGTGCCAGCAGCTCGGGACTAGCGGGGATAACCGGGGAGCTGTTTTTT
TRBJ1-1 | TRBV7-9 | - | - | CASSLSRPTGNTEAFF | TGTGCCAGCAGCTTATCTCGACCGACAGGAAACACTGAAGCTTTCTTT
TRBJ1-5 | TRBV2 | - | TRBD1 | CASLRDRVGNQPQHF | TGTGCCAGCCTGAGGGACAGGGTGGGCAATCAGCCCCAGCATTTT
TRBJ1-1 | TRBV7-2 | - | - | CASSLGSTDITEAFF | TGTGCCAGCAGCTTAGGGTCTACAGACATAACTGAAGCTTTCTTT
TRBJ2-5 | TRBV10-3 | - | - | CAITGTQGGTQYF | TGTGCCATCACTGGGACACAAGGGGGGACCCAGTACTTC
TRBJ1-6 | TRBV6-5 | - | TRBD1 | CASSYTTGPNSPLHF | TGTGCCAGCAGTTACACGACAGGGCCTAATTCACCCCTCCACTTT
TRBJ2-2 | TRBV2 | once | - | CASREDVTGELFF | TGTGCCAGCAGGGAGGATGTGACCGGGGAGCTGTTTTTT
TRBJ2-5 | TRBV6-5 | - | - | CASKPRGQETQYF | TGTGCCAGCAAGCCTAGGGGGCAAGAGACCCAGTACTTC
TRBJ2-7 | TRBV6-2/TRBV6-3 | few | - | CASSFGYEQYF | TGTGCCAGCAGTTTCGGCTACGAGCAGTACTTC
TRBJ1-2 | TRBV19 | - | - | CASRTFSGGYTF | TGTGCCAGTAGGACCTTTTCGGGTGGCTACACCTTC
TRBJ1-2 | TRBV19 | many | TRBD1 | CASSSRDSGYTF | TGTGCCAGTAGTAGCCGGGACAGTGGCTACACCTTC
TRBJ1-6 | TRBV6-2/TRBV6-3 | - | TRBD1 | CASSYPGTGRSYNSPLHF | TGTGCCAGCAGTTACCCGGGGACAGGGAGATCCTATAATTCACCCCTCCACTTT
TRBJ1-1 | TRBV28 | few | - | CASSLKTGWYTEAFF | TGTGCCAGCAGTTTAAAGACAGGTTGGTACACTGAAGCTTTCTTT
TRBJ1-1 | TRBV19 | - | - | CASSTQNTEAFF | TGTGCCAGTAGTACCCAGAACACTGAAGCTTTCTTT
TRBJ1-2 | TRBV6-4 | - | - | CASSPGGLYYGYTF | TGTGCCAGCTCCCCAGGCGGGCTTTACTATGGCTACACCTTC
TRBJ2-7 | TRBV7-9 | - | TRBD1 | CASSLSQGGVDEQYF | TGTGCCAGCAGCTTATCACAGGGGGGTGTGGACGAGCAGTACTTC
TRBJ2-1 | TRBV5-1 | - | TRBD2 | CASTPWGGTYNEQFF | TGCGCCAGCACCCCATGGGGGGGTACCTACAATGAGCAGTTCTTC
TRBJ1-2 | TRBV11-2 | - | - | CASSAPPFGNRF | TGTGCCAGCAGCGCACCACCTTTCGGGAACCGCTTC
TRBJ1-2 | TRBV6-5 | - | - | CASSYGGGNYGYTF | TGTGCCAGCAGTTACGGGGGGGGAAACTATGGCTACACCTTC
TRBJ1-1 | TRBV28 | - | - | CASSLGPKLGGNTEAFF | TGTGCCAGCAGTTTGGGGCCCAAGTTGGGAGGTAACACTGAAGCTTTCTTT
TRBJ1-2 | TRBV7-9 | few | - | CASSLGQGYGYTF | TGTGCCAGCAGCTTAGGCCAGGGCTATGGCTACACCTTC
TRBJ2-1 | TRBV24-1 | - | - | CATSDQGRMSYNEQFF | TGTGCCACCAGTGACCAGGGGAGAATGTCCTACAATGAGCAGTTCTTC
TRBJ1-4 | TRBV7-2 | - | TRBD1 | CASSFMRTAGGEKLFF | TGTGCCAGCAGCTTCATGCGGACGGCAGGGGGGGAAAAACTGTTTTTT